This T cell receptor beta chain was profiled in a study of blood T cell repertoires in COVID-19. About the research overall: From the United States, Italy and Spain came samples of acute and convalescent COVID-19. PBMCs, B-cell-depleted T cells, or T cells provided the cDNA or gDNA that made up the material.

The V segment lost 3 bases and the J segment 15 bases; nucleotides outside the gene matches: 4. Looked up from germline, CDR1 is LGHDT and CDR2 is YNNKEL (reference sequence). The CDR3 length is 13 residues. This clone has only a few counts. Clinical history as reported by participants underpinned cohort assignment. Using immunoSEQ multiplex PCR, the repertoire was profiled, and TCRdb retains in-frame clones only, with some absent. The data hold approximately 170,000 clones, with approximately 87% observed a single time. Material: PBMCs or T cells enriched from blood (not recorded which). The chain is built from TRBV3-1 (or the pseudogene TRBV3-2) and TRBJ2-1, with 14 bases identical to TRBD2. The receptor's source is a woman in her fifties or sixties who had recovered from COVID-19. In DNA, the CDR3 is TGTGCCAGCAGCCATGGACTAGCGGGAGGTCCGTTCTTC. Protein product: CASSHGLAGGPFF.